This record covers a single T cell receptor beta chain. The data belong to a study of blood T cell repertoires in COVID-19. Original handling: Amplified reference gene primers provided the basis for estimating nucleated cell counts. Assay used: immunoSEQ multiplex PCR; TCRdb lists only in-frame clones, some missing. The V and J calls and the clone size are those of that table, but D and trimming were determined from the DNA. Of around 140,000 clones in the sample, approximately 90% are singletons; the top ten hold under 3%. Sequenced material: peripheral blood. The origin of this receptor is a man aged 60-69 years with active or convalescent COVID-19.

The CDR3 spells CASSPRRDRDSPLHF. The CDR3 bases are TGTGCCAGTAGTCCACGCCGGGACAGGGATTCACCCCTCCACTTT. This chain links TRBV19 with TRBJ1-6, with 9 bases aligning to TRBD1. This CDR3 has 15 amino acids. Germline V gene lookup returns CDR1 LNHDA and CDR2 SQIVND (reference sequence). The junction had 7 bases not matched to a gene; V was cut back by 5 bases and J by 8 bases.